Included here is one TCR beta chain sequence, with context. This clonotype occurred a few times. Its antigen remains undetermined. A read error may account for a junction end that differs from germline. The sample belongs to a study of blood T cells in healthy people across ages (dated by TCRdb to about 2015). The study in broad terms: In model experiments, template switching captured about one uniquely barcoded TCR beta cDNA molecule for every two T cells. Donors were grouped into four age groups: young (average approximately 15 years), middle-aged (39), aged (roughly 62) and long-lived (approximately 82). The study measured age-related changes in TCR beta repertoire diversity using deep sequencing normalized with unique cDNA molecular identifiers. Two additional independent replicas of 1 million unique cDNA reads from the same blood draw were analyzed for two donors (one aged 18 to 30 and one aged 80 or older).

The paper's findings and limits, for the study overall: Bulk unsorted PBMC profiling prevented conclusive comparison of naive and antigen-experienced compartments. Compared with the aged group, more naive CD4+ T cells, fewer expanded clones and increased TCR diversity were shown by the long-lived group, suggesting age selection. Because the CMV infection status of the donors was unknown, age-related changes in expanded clonotypes may potentially have been confounded. Observed TCR beta diversity per million T cells fell roughly linearly with age, and a significant reduction was already apparent by age around 39. A strong correlation was found between observed TCR beta diversity and the percentage of naive T cells measured by flow cytometry. Estimates of total diversity based on one million sequenced T cells were considered lower bounds and underestimates.

The donors were roughly 40 Caucasian individuals from Russia, aged roughly 6 to 100 years, who were systemically healthy. Each donor gave about 9.8 milliliters of peripheral blood, drawn into EDTA-treated Vacutainer tubes. Ficoll-Paque density-gradient centrifugation was used to isolate PBMCs, with at least 6 million per sample. Total RNA was extracted from PBMCs with Trizol reagent, with at least 6 micrograms obtained per sample. Naive CD45RAhigh/CD27high T cell percentages were measured by flow cytometry on a PBMC aliquot from every donor. The library came from 5' RACE. Instrument used: Illumina HiSeq 2500. A second about 7 to 12 cycle PCR used a sample-barcoded 5' primer and a J-beta primer mix. Each TCR beta cDNA molecule received a unique molecular identifier from a template-switch 5' adaptor carrying 12 random nucleotides. Each sample yielded at least 3 million CDR3-containing paired-end reads. The Mint cDNA synthesis kit, primed by a TRBC-specific oligonucleotide, was used to synthesize first-strand cDNA from all RNA. Following uracil-DNA glycosylase treatment, a first 18-cycle PCR with universal primers M1SS and BC2_uni_R was performed on all cDNA. Per the source publication's procedure: Each sample was normalized by randomly selecting 1 million high-quality reads, each carrying a distinct molecular identifier. Instead of being binned into consensus sequences, reads that shared molecular identifiers were thrown out. MiTCR, with a Q25 quality threshold and the strictest error-elimination algorithm, was used for CDR3 identification, clonotype clustering and error correction. A nonparametric unseen species model with Euler transformation was used to estimate lower-bound total TCR beta diversity. TCRdb reprocessed the public reads (quality trimming at Q25 with fastp, clone calling with MiXCR) and kept in-frame beta chains. When rows share a CDR3 protein, they turn into one entry using the most common DNA and genes. The V and J calls come from TCRdb's annotation, not from the publication. For this sample there are some 760,000 distinct CDR3 sequences; about 25% appear just once. The ten largest clones capture approximately 4% of the sample.

Reading from cysteine to phenylalanine, the CDR3 counts 15 amino acids. The retained sequence is limited to the CDR3, 45 bases, with the frame set at the first base. According to the germline V gene (reference sequence), CDR1 reads SEHNR and CDR2 reads FQNEAQ. These records were also assigned to another study, of T cells of mothers and their children. The second investigation adds: Donors were nine systemically healthy Caucasian individuals: three mothers and their six children. cDNA synthesis used all of the extracted RNA, with roughly 1.6 ug of RNA in each 15 ul reaction. In the second PCR, the M1S primer introduced both the sample barcodes and 2-4 random nucleotides. Over 8.5 million TCR beta CDR3 reads were obtained for each mother, and some 3.1 million reads were obtained for each child. Thymic selection similarly shapes TCR recombination output in related and unrelated pairs, with minor effect from inherited differences. Normalized repertoire overlap was always found to be slightly, but never significantly, higher in related mother-child pairs than in unrelated mother-child pairs. No persistent microchimeric T cell clones were found, with a detection sensitivity of approximately 94 clones per million clonotypes. In the study, deep NGS was used to compare the TCR beta repertoires of mothers and children, and features distinguishing related mother-child pairs from unrelated individuals were sought. On average, the children were roughly 11 +/- 4 years old, while the mothers were around 40 +/- 4 years old. After adapter ligation with NEBNext reagents, the libraries were sequenced on Illumina HiSeq 2000 with 100+100 nt paired-end reads. To prevent cross-contamination, the mother and child libraries were prepared one month apart and sequenced in separate runs. For each donor, between 500,000 and 2,000,000 distinct TCR beta clonotypes were identified. Naive TCR beta clonotypes were estimated from low-frequency clonotypes matched to each donor's FACS-determined naive share, without sorting.

The V gene is TRBV7-9 and the J gene is TRBJ1-2; there is no confident call for the D gene. Sequencing was carried out using blood. This sequence originates from a boy aged 5 to 17 in good health. The CDR3 is CTSSQRTLIGHGYTF. The nucleotide sequence is given as TGTACCAGCAGCCAGAGGACGCTAATAGGGCATGGCTACACCTTC.